These T cell receptor beta chains were read from a single sample in a study of blood T cell repertoires in COVID-19. Libraries were prepared by immunoSEQ multiplex PCR; TCRdb keeps only in-frame clonotypes and omits some of them. The table shows 30,000 to 35,000 clones, with roughly 92% occurring only once. Sequenced input: peripheral blood. These receptors were obtained from a human donor in a cohort sampled during active COVID-19. Each CDR3 is given with its conserved first and last residue. D genes are given only for firm matches. Size tells how often a clone was seen (once, few, many) or the class of an expanded clone, and some rows leave it out.

J gene | V gene | clone size | D gene | CDR3 length | CDR3 DNA | CDR3 protein
TRBJ1-5 | TRBV19 | . | . | 16 | TGTGCCAGTAGTATGGATGTAGGGAGTGCCTCTCAGCCCCAGCATTTT | CASSMDVGSASQPQHF
TRBJ2-5 | TRBV5-1 | . | . | 17 | TGCGCCAGCAGCTTGGGACCGGGCAGGGGGGAACAAGAGACCCAGTACTTC | CASSLGPGRGEQETQYF
TRBJ2-5 | TRBV5-1 | . | TRBD1 | 12 | TGCGCCAGCGGTGACAGGGCGGAGACCCAGTACTTC | CASGDRAETQYF
TRBJ1-5 | TRBV5-8 | . | TRBD1 | 15 | TGTGCCAGCAGCTTAGGACAGGCTCACAATCAGCCCCAGCATTTT | CASSLGQAHNQPQHF
TRBJ2-3 | TRBV5-1 | . | . | 15 | TGCGCCAGCAGCTTGGGGGGGCGGGGCACAGATACGCAGTATTTT | CASSLGGRGTDTQYF
TRBJ1-5 | TRBV19 | . | TRBD1 | 13 | TGTGCCAGTAGTGACAGGGGGCATCAGCCCCAGCATTTT | CASSDRGHQPQHF
TRBJ2-7 | TRBV9 | . | TRBD1 | 14 | TGTGCCAGCAGCGTAGGCCCAGGGGGACGCGAGCAGTACTTC | CASSVGPGGREQYF
TRBJ1-2 | TRBV16 | . | . | 16 | TGTGCCAGCAGCCAATCGCCGGGGGGAACTGCCTATGGCTACACCTTC | CASSQSPGGTAYGYTF
TRBJ1-1 | TRBV11-3 | . | . | 14 | TGTGCCAGCAGCAGGCAGGGGAGGGACACTGAAGCTTTCTTT | CASSRQGRDTEAFF
TRBJ2-1 | TRBV11-2 | . | . | 14 | TGTGCCAGCAGCTTTCAAGGGGGGGACAATGAGCAGTTCTTC | CASSFQGGDNEQFF
TRBJ1-1 | TRBV7-9 | . | TRBD1 | 15 | TGTGCCAGCAGCCCCCGACAGGGATACGAAACTGAAGCTTTCTTT | CASSPRQGYETEAFF
TRBJ2-5 | TRBV7-8 | once | TRBD2 | 16 | TGTGCCAGCAGCTTTAGTGCGGGAGGGCCACAAGAGACCCAGTACTTC | CASSFSAGGPQETQYF
TRBJ1-2 | TRBV3-1/TRBV3-2 | . | . | 19 | TGTGCCAGCAGCCGAAGAGGCGAGGCCCGGAAGGGGGTTAACTATGGCTACACCTTC | CASSRRGEARKGVNYGYTF
TRBJ2-1 | TRBV5-6 | . | . | 17 | TGTGCCAGCAGCTTGGCGGTTTGGGCGAGCTCCTACAATGAGCAGTTCTTC | CASSLAVWASSYNEQFF
TRBJ2-2 | TRBV24-1 | . | TRBD1 | 14 | TGTGCCACCAGTGATCCAGGGGGCGCCGGGGAGCTGTTTTTT | CATSDPGGAGELFF
TRBJ1-5 | TRBV7-9 | . | . | 13 | TGTGCCAGCAGCCGGGGGGGCAATCAGCCCCAGCATTTT | CASSRGGNQPQHF
TRBJ2-1 | TRBV30 | once | . | 15 | TGTGCCTGGGACTCAGGACTATTCTCTAACAATGAGCAGTTCTTC | CAWDSGLFSNNEQFF
TRBJ2-1 | TRBV5-6 | once | TRBD2 | 15 | TGTGCCAGCAGCTCCGGGACTAGCGGGTCGAATGAGCAGTTCTTC | CASSSGTSGSNEQFF
TRBJ2-5 | TRBV7-9 | . | TRBD1 | 12 | TGTGCCACCCCGGACAGGGGAGAGACCCAGTACTTC | CATPDRGETQYF
TRBJ1-2 | TRBV4-1 | . | . | 16 | TGCGCCAGCAGCCAAGATCGATGGGGGACAAGTTATGGCTACACCTTC | CASSQDRWGTSYGYTF
TRBJ2-1 | TRBV13 | . | TRBD2 | 15 | TGTGCCAGCAGCTTAGGGGGGACTAGCGGGAGTGAGCAGTTCTTC | CASSLGGTSGSEQFF
TRBJ1-1 | TRBV7-9 | . | . | 17 | TGTGCCAGCAGAGCACCCTCCCCAAGAAGACAGAACACTGAAGCTTTCTTT | CASRAPSPRRQNTEAFF
TRBJ1-2 | TRBV25-1 | . | . | 14 | TGTGCCAGCAGTGCCGGGGTTTCTGTGAATGGCTACACCTTC | CASSAGVSVNGYTF
TRBJ2-3 | TRBV30 | . | . | 14 | TGTGCCTGGACGACAGGAGCTAGCACAGATACGCAGTATTTT | CAWTTGASTDTQYF
TRBJ2-1 | TRBV19 | . | TRBD2 | 19 | TGTGCCAGTAGTATGGACGGGACTAGCTTCCGTACCTCCTACAATGAGCAGTTCTTC | CASSMDGTSFRTSYNEQFF
TRBJ2-2 | TRBV21-1 | . | . | 18 | TGTGCCAGCAGCGGCCGGGACAGAGGATCACGAAGGGCCGGGGAGCTGTTTTTT | CASSGRDRGSRRAGELFF
TRBJ1-5 | TRBV6-5 | . | . | 13 | TGTGCCAGCAGCCGCGACAGTCGTCAGCCCCAGCATTTT | CASSRDSRQPQHF
TRBJ1-6 | TRBV5-1 | . | . | 15 | TGCGCCAGCAGCTTGGTCCAGGGAATCGGTTCACCCCTCCACTTT | CASSLVQGIGSPLHF
TRBJ1-1 | TRBV12-3/TRBV12-4 | . | . | 13 | TGTGCCAGCAGTTTAGGTCTCAACACTGAAGCTTTCTTT | CASSLGLNTEAFF
TRBJ2-4 | TRBV7-9 | . | . | 17 | TGTGCCAGCAGCGATAGGGACACCACACTAGCCAAAAACATTCAGTACTTC | CASSDRDTTLAKNIQYF
TRBJ2-7 | TRBV2 | . | TRBD1 | 14 | TGTGCCAGCCTGTTTGTCGGACAGGGGTACGAGCAGTACTTC | CASLFVGQGYEQYF
TRBJ1-2 | TRBV6-5 | . | . | 13 | TGTGCCAGCAAGGAGGGGAACACCTATGGCTACACCTTC | CASKEGNTYGYTF
TRBJ2-7 | TRBV2 | . | . | 15 | TGTGCCAGCGATGAGGAGGGAGACAACTCCTACGAGCAGTACTTC | CASDEEGDNSYEQYF
TRBJ2-7 | TRBV4-2 | . | TRBD2 | 16 | TGTGCCAGCAGCCAAGATAGGGCTAGCGGGGGATACGAGCAGTACTTC | CASSQDRASGGYEQYF
TRBJ2-5 | TRBV21-1 | . | . | 15 | TGTGCCAGCAGCAAAACGGGACAGGGTTGTGAGACCCAGTACTTC | CASSKTGQGCETQYF
TRBJ2-6 | TRBV7-9 | once | . | 17 | TGTGCCAGCAGCTCCCCCGGGACTTCCTCTGGGGCCAACGTCCTGACTTTC | CASSSPGTSSGANVLTF
TRBJ1-4 | TRBV27 | . | . | 14 | TGTGCCAGCAGTCTCGAAAGGGGGAATGAAAAACTGTTTTTT | CASSLERGNEKLFF
TRBJ2-7 | TRBV7-8 | . | . | 15 | TGTGCCAGCAGCTTAGAGGACTTAAACTCCTACGAGCAGTACTTC | CASSLEDLNSYEQYF
TRBJ1-6 | TRBV7-9 | . | TRBD1 | 16 | TGTGCCAGCAGCCCCGGGACAGGGGATCTAAGTTCACCCCTCCACTTT | CASSPGTGDLSSPLHF
TRBJ2-1 | TRBV27 | once | TRBD2 | 16 | TGTGCCAGCAGTGCAGCCGGGGGGGCGTCGCGAGATGAGCAGTTCTTC | CASSAAGGASRDEQFF
TRBJ2-1 | TRBV14 | . | TRBD1 | 20 | TGTGCCAGCAGCCCAGCGGGGACAGGGGATCAGCGGGGCCCTTACAATGAGCAGTTCTTC | CASSPAGTGDQRGPYNEQFF
TRBJ2-3 | TRBV25-1 | . | TRBD2 | 16 | TGTGCCAGCAGGGGAGTTGGTAGCGGGGGCACAGATACGCAGTATTTT | CASRGVGSGGTDTQYF
TRBJ1-1 | TRBV15 | . | . | 16 | TGTGCCACCAGCAGAGAACTCGCGGGATTTAGCACTGAAGCTTTCTTT | CATSRELAGFSTEAFF
TRBJ1-5 | TRBV6-2/TRBV6-3 | . | . | 14 | TGTGCCAGCAGTTACCTACAGGGAGATCAGCCCCAGCATTTT | CASSYLQGDQPQHF
TRBJ2-7 | TRBV29-1 | . | TRBD2 | 13 | TGCAGCGTTGGTAGCGGGACAACCTACGAGCAGTACTTC | CSVGSGTTYEQYF